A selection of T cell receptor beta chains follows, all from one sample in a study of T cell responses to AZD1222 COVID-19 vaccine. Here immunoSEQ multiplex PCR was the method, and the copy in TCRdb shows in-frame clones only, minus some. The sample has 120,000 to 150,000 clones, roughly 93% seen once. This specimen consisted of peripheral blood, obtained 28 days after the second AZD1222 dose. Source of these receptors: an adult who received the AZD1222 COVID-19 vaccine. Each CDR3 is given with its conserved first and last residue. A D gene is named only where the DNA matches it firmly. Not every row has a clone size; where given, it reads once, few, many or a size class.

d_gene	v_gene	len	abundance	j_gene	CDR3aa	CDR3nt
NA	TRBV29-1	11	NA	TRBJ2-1	CSVDRGNEQFF	TGCAGCGTTGACAGGGGAAATGAGCAGTTCTTC
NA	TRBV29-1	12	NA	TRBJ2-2	CSVGRNTGELFF	TGCAGCGTTGGGAGGAACACCGGGGAGCTGTTTTTT
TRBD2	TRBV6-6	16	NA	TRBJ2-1	CASSTTSGRGNNEQFF	TGTGCCAGCAGCACTACTAGCGGGAGAGGGAACAATGAGCAGTTCTTC
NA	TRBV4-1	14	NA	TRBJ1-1	CASSQVARPTEAFF	TGCGCCAGCAGCCAGGTTGCGAGGCCCACTGAAGCTTTCTTT
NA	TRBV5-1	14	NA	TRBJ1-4	CASSLAGMGEKLFF	TGCGCCAGCAGCTTGGCGGGGATGGGGGAAAAACTGTTTTTT
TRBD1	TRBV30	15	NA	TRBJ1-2	CAWSVTGGTFYGYTF	TGTGCCTGGAGTGTTACAGGGGGCACCTTCTATGGCTACACCTTC
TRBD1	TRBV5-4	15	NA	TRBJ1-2	CASSRGQDGSSGYTF	TGTGCCAGCAGCCGGGGACAGGACGGTAGTAGTGGCTACACCTTC
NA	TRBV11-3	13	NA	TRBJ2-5	CASSTGYQETQYF	TGTGCCAGCAGCACAGGGTACCAAGAGACCCAGTACTTC
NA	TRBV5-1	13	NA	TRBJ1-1	CASSLGTNTEAFF	TGCGCCAGCAGCTTGGGGACAAACACTGAAGCTTTCTTT
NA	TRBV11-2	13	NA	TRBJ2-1	CASSPRSPNEQFF	TGTGCCAGCAGCCCCCGAAGCCCCAATGAGCAGTTCTTC
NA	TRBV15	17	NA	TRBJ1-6	CATSRDPLNRRDSPLHF	TGTGCCACCAGCAGAGATCCTCTCAACAGGCGGGATTCACCCCTCCACTTT
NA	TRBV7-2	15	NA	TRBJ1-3	CASSLGVVSGNTIYF	TGTGCCAGCAGCTTAGGAGTAGTCTCTGGAAACACCATATATTTT
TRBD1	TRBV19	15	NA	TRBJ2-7	CASSPGTGRLHEQYF	TGTGCCAGTAGTCCCGGGACAGGGAGATTGCACGAGCAGTACTTC
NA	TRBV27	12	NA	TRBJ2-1	CASSLSGNEQFF	TGTGCCAGCAGTTTATCGGGCAATGAGCAGTTCTTC
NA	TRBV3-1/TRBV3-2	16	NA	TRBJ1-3	CASSQPGRDPGNTIYF	TGTGCCAGCAGCCAACCAGGGAGGGATCCTGGAAACACCATATATTTT
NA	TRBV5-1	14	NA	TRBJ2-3	CASSGVRGTDTQYF	TGCGCCAGCAGCGGGGTGCGGGGAACAGATACGCAGTATTTT
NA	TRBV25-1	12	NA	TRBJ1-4	CASSGGSEKLFF	TGTGCCAGCAGCGGGGGGAGTGAAAAACTGTTTTTT
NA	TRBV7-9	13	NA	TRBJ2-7	CASSFRGSYEQYF	TGTGCCAGCAGCTTCAGGGGCTCCTACGAGCAGTACTTC
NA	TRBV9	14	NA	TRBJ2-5	CASSGNPGRETQYF	TGTGCCAGCAGCGGGAACCCGGGGCGGGAGACCCAGTACTTC
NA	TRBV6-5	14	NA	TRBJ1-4	CASFSSATNEKLFF	TGTGCCAGCTTTTCCTCAGCAACTAATGAAAAACTGTTTTTT
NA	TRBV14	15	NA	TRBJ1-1	CASISGQTFETEAFF	TGTGCCAGCATTTCGGGGCAGACCTTTGAAACTGAAGCTTTCTTT
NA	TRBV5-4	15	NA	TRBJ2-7	CASSLGLNDEIEQYF	TGTGCCAGCAGCTTAGGACTCAACGATGAGATCGAGCAGTACTTC
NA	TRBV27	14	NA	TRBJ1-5	CASRPDMDHQPQHF	TGTGCCAGCAGACCCGACATGGACCATCAGCCCCAGCATTTT
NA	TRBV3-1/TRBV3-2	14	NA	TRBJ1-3	CASTRGGPPDTIYF	TGTGCCAGCACTAGGGGAGGTCCCCCGGACACCATATATTTT
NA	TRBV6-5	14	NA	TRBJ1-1	CASTVLTVVTEAFF	TGTGCCAGCACAGTCCTAACGGTAGTCACTGAAGCTTTCTTT
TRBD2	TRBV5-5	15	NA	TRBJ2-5	CASSFSRGGRETQYF	TGTGCCAGCAGCTTTAGTCGGGGGGGCCGTGAGACCCAGTACTTC
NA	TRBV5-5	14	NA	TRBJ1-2	CASSLTVANYGYTF	TGTGCCAGCAGCTTGACAGTCGCTAACTATGGCTACACCTTC
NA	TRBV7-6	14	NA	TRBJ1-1	CASSLGGRGTEAFF	TGTGCCAGCAGCTTAGGGGGCCGGGGCACTGAAGCTTTCTTT
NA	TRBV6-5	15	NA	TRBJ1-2	CASSYYREKNYGYTF	TGTGCCAGCAGTTACTACAGGGAGAAGAACTATGGCTACACCTTC
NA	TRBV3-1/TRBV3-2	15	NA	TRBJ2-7	CASSQGRGRLGEQYF	TGTGCCAGCAGCCAAGGGAGGGGCCGCCTTGGGGAGCAGTACTTC
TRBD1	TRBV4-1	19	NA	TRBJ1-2	CASSQDRTGNRGFIYGYTF	TGCGCCAGCAGCCAAGACCGTACGGGGAACAGGGGTTTTATCTATGGCTACACCTTC
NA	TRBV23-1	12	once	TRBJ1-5	CASSQRSKPQHF	TGCGCCAGCAGTCAACGGTCAAAGCCCCAGCATTTT
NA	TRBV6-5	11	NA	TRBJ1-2	CATIWASGYTF	TGTGCCACCATTTGGGCCTCCGGCTACACCTTC
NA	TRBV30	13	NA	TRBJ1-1	CAWSAGANTEAFF	TGTGCCTGGAGTGCCGGGGCGAACACTGAAGCTTTCTTT
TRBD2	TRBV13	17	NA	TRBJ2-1	CASAGRTSGSSYNEQFF	TGTGCCAGCGCCGGGAGGACTAGCGGGAGCTCCTACAATGAGCAGTTCTTC
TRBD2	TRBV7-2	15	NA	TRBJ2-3	CASSDRTSGDLTQYF	TGTGCCAGCAGCGACAGGACTAGCGGGGACCTTACGCAGTATTTT
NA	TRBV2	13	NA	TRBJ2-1	CASSEGQGGEQFF	TGTGCCAGCAGTGAAGGGCAGGGTGGTGAGCAGTTCTTC
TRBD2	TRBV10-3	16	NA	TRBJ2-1	CAISVGTSGGNNEQFF	TGTGCCATCAGTGTGGGGACTAGCGGGGGTAACAATGAGCAGTTCTTC
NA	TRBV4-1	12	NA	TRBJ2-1	CASSHPGNEQFF	TGCGCCAGCAGCCACCCAGGGAATGAGCAGTTCTTC
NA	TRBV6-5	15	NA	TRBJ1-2	CASSYRWDTGGGYTF	TGTGCCAGCAGTTACCGTTGGGATACCGGGGGCGGCTACACCTTC
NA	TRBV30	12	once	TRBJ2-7	CAWNTGLGEQYF	TGTGCCTGGAATACAGGGTTGGGCGAGCAGTACTTC
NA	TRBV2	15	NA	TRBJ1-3	CASSGTTGLGNTIYF	TGTGCCAGCAGTGGAACTACGGGACTTGGAAACACCATATATTTT
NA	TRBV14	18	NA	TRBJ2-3	CASSPKKTGKGGTDTQYF	TGTGCCAGCAGCCCGAAAAAGACAGGGAAAGGAGGGACAGATACGCAGTATTTT
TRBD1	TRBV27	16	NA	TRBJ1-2	CASSLGAVPRGDGYTF	TGTGCCAGCAGTTTAGGGGCAGTGCCCAGGGGGGATGGCTACACCTTC
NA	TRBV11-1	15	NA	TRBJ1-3	CASSFLEDTGNTIYF	TGTGCCAGCAGCTTTTTGGAGGATACTGGAAACACCATATATTTT
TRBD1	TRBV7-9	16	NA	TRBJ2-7	CASSTYRDRPSYEQYF	TGTGCCAGCAGCACATACCGGGACAGGCCCTCCTACGAGCAGTACTTC
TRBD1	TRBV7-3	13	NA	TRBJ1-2	CASSPDRVGGYTF	TGTGCCAGCAGCCCAGACAGGGTGGGGGGCTACACCTTC
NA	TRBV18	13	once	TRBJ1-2	CASSPDRLNGYTF	TGTGCCAGCTCACCGGACAGATTGAATGGCTACACCTTC
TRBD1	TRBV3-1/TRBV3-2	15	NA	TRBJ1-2	CASSSRDRGLYGYTF	TGTGCCAGCAGCAGCCGGGACAGGGGGCTCTATGGCTACACCTTC
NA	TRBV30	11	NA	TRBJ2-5	CAWSWGETQYF	TGTGCCTGGAGTTGGGGAGAGACCCAGTACTTC
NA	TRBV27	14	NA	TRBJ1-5	CASSFTGSNQPQHF	TGTGCCAGCAGTTTTACAGGAAGCAATCAGCCCCAGCATTTT
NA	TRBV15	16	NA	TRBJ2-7	CATSALEPGKVYEQYF	TGTGCCACCAGCGCCCTCGAACCCGGAAAGGTCTACGAGCAGTACTTC
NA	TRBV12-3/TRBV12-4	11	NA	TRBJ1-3	CASSLGGTIYF	TGTGCCAGCAGTTTGGGGGGCACCATATATTTT
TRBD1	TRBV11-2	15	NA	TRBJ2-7	CASSLTGQGTYEQYF	TGTGCCAGCAGCTTAACGGGACAGGGGACCTACGAGCAGTACTTC
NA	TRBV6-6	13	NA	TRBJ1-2	CASREGGSDGYTF	TGTGCCAGCAGGGAAGGCGGGTCCGATGGCTACACCTTC